This T cell receptor beta chain was identified in a study of T cell responses to AZD1222 COVID-19 vaccine. CDR1 SGHRS and CDR2 YFSETQ come from the germline V gene. Trimming took 2 bases from V and 2 from J, leaving 1 base between them. The CDR3 runs 12 residues. Whole-study results and caveats: Among the donors, most were white British and more were female, and clonal diversity was possibly underestimated.

As for this clone: Antigen unknown.

Libraries were prepared by immunoSEQ multiplex PCR; TCRdb keeps only in-frame clonotypes and omits some of them. The data show about 110,000 clones, approximately 90% seen once. The sequence was collected from an adult in good health. The gene calls are TRBV5-1 and TRBJ2-2, with unresolved D. Material: peripheral blood, obtained on day 0 of AZD1222 vaccination. The DNA of the CDR3 is TGCGCCAGCAGCTTTAACACCGGGGAGCTGTTTTTT. It codes for CASSFNTGELFF. The whole variable domain, filled in from reference TRBV5-1 and TRBJ2-2, reads KAGVTQTPRYLIKTRGQQVTLSCSPISGHRSVSWYQQTPGQGLQFLFEYFSETQRNKGNFPGRFSGRQFSNSRSEMNVSTLELGDSALYLCASSFNTGELFFGEGSRLTVL.